The clone carrying this TCR beta chain was seen many times. The data were obtained in a study of molecular identifiers for immune sequencing clone quantification. TCRdb recomputed calls from the PCR reads with MiXCR, one row per CDR3 protein. The repertoire holds about 330,000 distinct CDR3 sequences, with roughly 24% as singletons. Sequencing was carried out using naive CD8+ T cells from blood, with Jurkat cell RNA spiked in. This sample's subset: FACS-sorted CD8+CD4-CCR7+CD45RA+ naive T cells. The TCR comes from a human donor in good health. Some libraries in this study had Jurkat cell RNA spiked in.

The CDR3 nucleotides read TGTGCCAGCAGCGGGGAGGGCTTTCCGACAGATACGCAGTATTTT. Protein product: CASSGEGFPTDTQYF. V gene TRBV9 combines with J gene TRBJ2-3; 7 nucleotides agree with TRBD2. The V segment lost 3 bases and the J segment 3 bases; nucleotides outside the gene matches: 7. Per germline, CDR1 SGDLS and CDR2 YYNGEE. CDR3 length: 15 residues.